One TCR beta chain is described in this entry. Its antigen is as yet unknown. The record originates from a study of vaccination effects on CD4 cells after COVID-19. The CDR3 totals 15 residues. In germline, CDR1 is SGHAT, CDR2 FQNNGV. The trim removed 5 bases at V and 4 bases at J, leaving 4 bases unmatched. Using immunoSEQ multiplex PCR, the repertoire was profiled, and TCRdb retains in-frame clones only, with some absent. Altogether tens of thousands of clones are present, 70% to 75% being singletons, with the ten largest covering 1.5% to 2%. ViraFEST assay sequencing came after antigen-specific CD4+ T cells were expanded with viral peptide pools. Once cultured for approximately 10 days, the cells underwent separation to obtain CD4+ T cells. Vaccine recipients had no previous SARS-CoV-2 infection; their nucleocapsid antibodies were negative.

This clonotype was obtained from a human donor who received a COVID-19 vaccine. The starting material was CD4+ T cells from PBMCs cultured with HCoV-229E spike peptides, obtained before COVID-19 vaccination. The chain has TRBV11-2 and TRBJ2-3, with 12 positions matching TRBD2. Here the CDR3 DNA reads TGTGCCAGCAGCCGACTAGCGGGGGTGCCAGATACGCAGTATTTT. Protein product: CASSRLAGVPDTQYF.